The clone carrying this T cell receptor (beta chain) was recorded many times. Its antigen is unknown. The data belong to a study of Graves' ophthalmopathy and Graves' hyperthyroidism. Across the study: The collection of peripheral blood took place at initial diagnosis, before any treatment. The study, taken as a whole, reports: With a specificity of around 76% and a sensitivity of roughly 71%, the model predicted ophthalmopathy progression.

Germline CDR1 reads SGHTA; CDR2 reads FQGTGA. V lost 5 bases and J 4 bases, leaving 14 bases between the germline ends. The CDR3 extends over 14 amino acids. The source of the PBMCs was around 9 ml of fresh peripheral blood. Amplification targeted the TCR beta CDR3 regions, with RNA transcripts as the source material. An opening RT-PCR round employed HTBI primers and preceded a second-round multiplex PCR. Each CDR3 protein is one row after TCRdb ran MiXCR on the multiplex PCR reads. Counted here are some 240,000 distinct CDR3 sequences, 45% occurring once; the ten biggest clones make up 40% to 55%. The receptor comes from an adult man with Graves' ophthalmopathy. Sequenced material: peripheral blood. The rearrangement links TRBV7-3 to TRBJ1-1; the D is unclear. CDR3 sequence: CASSAMSGGTEAFF. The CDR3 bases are TGTGCCAGCAGCGCAATGTCGGGAGGCACTGAAGCTTTCTTT.